This T cell receptor (beta chain) was sequenced for a study of metastatic and nonmetastatic thyroid tumors. Methods used by the authors: Between-group CDR3 differences, defined by clinicopathological status, yielded a distant-metastasis classifier for papillary thyroid cancer. Through MiXCR, TCRdb re-clonotyped the PCR reads. None of the V and J calls come from the authors' own analysis; TCRdb made them. The data contain about 48,000 clones, approximately 20% of them seen just once; the ten biggest clones take up 3.8%. Study findings and constraints: The study reportedly found significantly higher TCR beta diversity in malignant thyroid tumors than benign nodules, in blood and tumor.

This clone was seen a few times. Its antigen is not identified. No treatment of any kind had been given to any patient before thyroid surgery. The clonotype originates from a male donor with papillary thyroid cancer or a benign thyroid nodule (not recorded which). Some clones in this sample may be carry-over from other donors' samples. Sequencing was performed on blood.

The CDR3 DNA follows: TGTGCCAGCAGCGACGATCAACCCTACAATGAGCAGTTCTTC. It codes for CASSDDQPYNEQFF. This chain uses TRBV7-9 with TRBJ2-1; the D is unclear. The CDR3 loop spans 14 amino acids. CDR1 SEHNR and CDR2 FQNEAQ come from the germline V gene (reference sequence). V was clipped by 5 bases and J by 2 bases, with 10 bases between them.